These 3 T cell receptor beta chains came from one sample sequenced in a study of control samples from healthy donors and cancer patients. Clones were read by immunoSEQ multiplex PCR, and TCRdb kept only the in-frame ones, dropping some. The data contain 150,000 to 200,000 clones, 94% of them singletons. The sample comprised PBMCs. These receptors came from a man aged 55 to 70 with colorectal cancer.

This clone occurred once. This sequence joins TRBV27 and TRBJ1-2; the D is unclear. Germline V CDR1 and CDR2: MNHEY, SMNVEV (reference sequence). This CDR3 contains 14 residues. Trimming stripped 5 bases from V and 4 bases from J, with 14 bases between. CDR3 coding DNA: TGTGCCAGCAGTCCGACCCCTGGGAGCTATGGCTACACCTTC. The encoded protein is CASSPTPGSYGYTF.

With respect to this clone: At one end the junction does not follow the germline gene, possibly because of a read error. This sample includes further DNA sequences coding for the same CDR3. The chain couples TRBV7-2 to TRBJ2-5, with 12 positions matching TRBD2. This CDR3 comprises 14 residues. The germline CDR1 and CDR2 sequences are SGHTA and FQGNSA. The CDR3 bases are TGTGCCAGCAGCCTAGCGGGGGGGCGAGAGACCCAGTACTTC. This encodes CASSLAGGRETQYF.

The rearrangement links TRBV7-9 to TRBJ2-4, with D perhaps being TRBD1 or TRBD2 (6 bases each). The germline V and J ends were trimmed by 5 bases and 3 bases, with 17 bases remaining between them. This CDR3 is 16 amino acids long. Per the germline V gene, CDR1 is SEHNR and CDR2 is FQNEAQ (reference sequence). CDR3 region: CASSLGGLRDKNIQYF. The CDR3 DNA reads TGTGCCAGCAGCCTAGGGGGGCTCCGGGACAAAAACATTCAGTACTTC.